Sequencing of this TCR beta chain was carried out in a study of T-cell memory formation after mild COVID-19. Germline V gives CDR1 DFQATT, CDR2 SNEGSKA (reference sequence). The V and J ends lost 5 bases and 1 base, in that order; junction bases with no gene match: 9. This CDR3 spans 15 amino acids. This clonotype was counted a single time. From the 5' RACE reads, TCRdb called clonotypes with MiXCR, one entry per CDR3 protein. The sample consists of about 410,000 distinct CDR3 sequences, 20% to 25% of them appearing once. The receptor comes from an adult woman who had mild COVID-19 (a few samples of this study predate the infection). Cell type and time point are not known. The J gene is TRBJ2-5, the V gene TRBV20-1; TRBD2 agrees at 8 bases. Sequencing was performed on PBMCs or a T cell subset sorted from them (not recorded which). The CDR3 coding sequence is TGCAGTGCTCCCAGCGCTAGCGGGTCCCAAGAGACCCAGTACTTC. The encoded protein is CSAPSASGSQETQYF.